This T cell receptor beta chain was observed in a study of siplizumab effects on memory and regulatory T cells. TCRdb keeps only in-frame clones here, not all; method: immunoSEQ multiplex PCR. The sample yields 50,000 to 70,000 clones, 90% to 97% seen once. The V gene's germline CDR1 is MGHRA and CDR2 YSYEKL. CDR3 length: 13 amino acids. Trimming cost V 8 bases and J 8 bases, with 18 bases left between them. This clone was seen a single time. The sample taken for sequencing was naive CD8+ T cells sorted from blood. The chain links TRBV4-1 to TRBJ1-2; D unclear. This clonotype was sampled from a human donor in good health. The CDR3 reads CASGLKGGVGYTF. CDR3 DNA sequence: TGCGCCAGCGGGTTAAAGGGAGGTGTGGGCTACACCTTC.